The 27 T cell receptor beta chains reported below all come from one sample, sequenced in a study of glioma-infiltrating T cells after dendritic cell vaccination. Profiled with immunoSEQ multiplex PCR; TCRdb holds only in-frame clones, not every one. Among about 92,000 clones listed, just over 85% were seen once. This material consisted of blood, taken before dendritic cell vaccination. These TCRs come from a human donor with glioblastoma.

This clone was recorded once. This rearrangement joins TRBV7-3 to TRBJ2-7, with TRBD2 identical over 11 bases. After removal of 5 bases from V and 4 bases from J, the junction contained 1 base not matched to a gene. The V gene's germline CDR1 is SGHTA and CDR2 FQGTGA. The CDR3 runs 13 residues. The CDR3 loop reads CASSRTSGYEQYF. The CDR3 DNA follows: TGTGCCAGCAGCCGGACTAGCGGGTACGAGCAGTACTTC.

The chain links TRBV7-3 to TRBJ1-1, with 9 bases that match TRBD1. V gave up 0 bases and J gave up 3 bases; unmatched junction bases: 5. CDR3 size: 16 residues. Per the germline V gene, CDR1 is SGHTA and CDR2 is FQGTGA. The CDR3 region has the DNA TGTGCCAGCAGCTTAACTGGGACAGGGCGGGACACTGAAGCTTTCTTT. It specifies CASSLTGTGRDTEAFF.

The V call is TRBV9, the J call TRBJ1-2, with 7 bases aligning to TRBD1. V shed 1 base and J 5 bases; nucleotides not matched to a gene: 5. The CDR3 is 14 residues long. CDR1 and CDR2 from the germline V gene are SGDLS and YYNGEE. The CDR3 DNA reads TGTGCCAGCAGCGTAAAGGGACAGTCATATGGCTACACCTTC. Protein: CASSVKGQSYGYTF.

The CDR3 loop reads CASSPLVTGELFF. In DNA, the CDR3 is TGTGCCAGCAGTCCCCTCGTAACCGGGGAGCTGTTTTTT. The gene calls are TRBV28 and TRBJ2-2; D remains ambiguous. This CDR3 region has 13 residues. CDR1 is MDHEN and CDR2 is SYDVKM in the germline V gene. V was shortened by 5 bases and J by 5 bases, with 9 bases between the two germline ends.

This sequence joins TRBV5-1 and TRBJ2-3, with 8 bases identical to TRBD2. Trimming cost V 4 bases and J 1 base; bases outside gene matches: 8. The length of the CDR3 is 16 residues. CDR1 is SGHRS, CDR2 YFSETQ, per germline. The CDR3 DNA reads TGCGCCAGCAGCATAAGACGAGCGGGGGGCACAGATACGCAGTATTTT. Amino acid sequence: CASSIRRAGGTDTQYF.

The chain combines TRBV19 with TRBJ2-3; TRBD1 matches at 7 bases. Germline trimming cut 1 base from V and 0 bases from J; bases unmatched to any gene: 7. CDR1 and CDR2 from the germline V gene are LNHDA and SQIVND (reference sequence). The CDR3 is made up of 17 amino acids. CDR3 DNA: TGTGCCAGTAGTATAGTGGGGGACAGCCTGAGCACAGATACGCAGTATTTT. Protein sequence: CASSIVGDSLSTDTQYF.

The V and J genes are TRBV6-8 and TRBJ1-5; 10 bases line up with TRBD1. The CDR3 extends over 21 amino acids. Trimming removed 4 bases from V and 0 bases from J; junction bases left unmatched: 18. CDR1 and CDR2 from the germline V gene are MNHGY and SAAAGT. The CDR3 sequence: CASSSHLKFADRGISNQPQHF. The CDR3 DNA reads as TGTGCCAGCAGTTCTCACCTCAAATTTGCGGACAGGGGGATTAGCAATCAGCCCCAGCATTTT.

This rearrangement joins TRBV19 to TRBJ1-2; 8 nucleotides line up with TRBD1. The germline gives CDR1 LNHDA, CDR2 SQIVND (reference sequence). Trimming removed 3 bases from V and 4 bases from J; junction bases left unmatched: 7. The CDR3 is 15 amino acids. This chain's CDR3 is CASSITAGGAYGYTF. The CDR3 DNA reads TGTGCCAGTAGTATCACCGCAGGGGGCGCCTATGGCTACACCTTC. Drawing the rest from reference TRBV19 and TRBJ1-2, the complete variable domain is DGGITQSPKYLFRKEGQNVTLSCEQNLNHDAMYWYRQDPGQGLRLIYYSQIVNDFQKGDIAEGYSVSREKKESFPLTVTSAQKNPTAFYLCASSITAGGAYGYTFGSGTRLTVV.

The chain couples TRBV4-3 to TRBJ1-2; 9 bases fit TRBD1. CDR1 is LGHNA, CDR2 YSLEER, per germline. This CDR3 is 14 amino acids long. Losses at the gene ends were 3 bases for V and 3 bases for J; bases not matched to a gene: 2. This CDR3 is CASSQRTGDYGYTF. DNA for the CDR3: TGCGCCAGCAGCCAGCGGACAGGGGACTATGGCTACACCTTC.

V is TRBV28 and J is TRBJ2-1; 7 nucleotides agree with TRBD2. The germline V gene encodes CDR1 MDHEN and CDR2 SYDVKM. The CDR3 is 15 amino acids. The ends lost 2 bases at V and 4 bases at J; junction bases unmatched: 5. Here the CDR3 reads CASSLLAERYNEQFF. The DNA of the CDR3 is TGTGCCAGCAGTTTACTAGCGGAGCGATACAATGAGCAGTTCTTC. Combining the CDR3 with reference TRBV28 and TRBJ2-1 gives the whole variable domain DVKVTQSSRYLVKRTGEKVFLECVQDMDHENMFWYRQDPGLGLRLIYFSYDVKMKEKGDIPEGYSVSREKKERFSLILESASTNQTSMYLCASSLLAERYNEQFFGPGTRLTVL.

CDR3 bases: TGTGCCAGCAGTGAATCGAAGGGACGGGGGACTAACACTGAAGCTTTCTTT. Amino acid sequence: CASSESKGRGTNTEAFF. V and J are TRBV25-1 and TRBJ1-1; D perhaps matches TRBD1 (5 bases). Germline loops: CDR1 MGHDK, CDR2 SYGVNS. The germline V and J ends were trimmed by 1 base and 2 bases, with 17 bases remaining between them. CDR3 length: 17 amino acids.

In DNA form, the CDR3 reads TGTGCCAGTAATCCAATGGGGGCAGGGGTTGAAAAACTGTTTTTT. This encodes CASNPMGAGVEKLFF. The V and J genes are TRBV19 and TRBJ1-4; a weak D match, TRBD1 (6 bases). This CDR3 contains 15 residues. Trimming left V 7 bases short and J 7 bases short, with 19 bases between. From germline, CDR1 is LNHDA and CDR2 SQIVND (reference sequence).

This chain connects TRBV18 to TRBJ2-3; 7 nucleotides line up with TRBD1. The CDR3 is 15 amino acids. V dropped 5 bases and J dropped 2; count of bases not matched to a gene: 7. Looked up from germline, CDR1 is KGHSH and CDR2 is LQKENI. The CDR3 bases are TGTGCCAGCTCAACTGAAGACAGGGCCACAGATACGCAGTATTTT. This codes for CASSTEDRATDTQYF.

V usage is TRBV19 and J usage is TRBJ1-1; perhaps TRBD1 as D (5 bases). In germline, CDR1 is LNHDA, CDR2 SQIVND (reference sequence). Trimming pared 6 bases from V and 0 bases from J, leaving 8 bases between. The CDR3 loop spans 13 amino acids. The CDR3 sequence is CASSSGLNTEAFF. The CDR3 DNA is TGTGCCAGTAGCTCAGGGTTGAACACTGAAGCTTTCTTT.

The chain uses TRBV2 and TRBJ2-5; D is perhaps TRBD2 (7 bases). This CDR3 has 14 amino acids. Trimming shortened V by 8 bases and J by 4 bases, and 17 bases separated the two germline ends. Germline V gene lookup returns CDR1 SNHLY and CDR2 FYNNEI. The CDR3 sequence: CASSKGGVRETQYF. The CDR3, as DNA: TGTGCCAGCTCTAAGGGGGGGGTTCGAGAGACCCAGTACTTC. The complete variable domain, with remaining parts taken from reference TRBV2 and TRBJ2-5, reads EPEVTQTPSHQVTQMGQEVILRCVPISNHLYFYWYRQILGQKVEFLVSFYNNEISEKSEIFDDQFSVERPDGSNFTLKIRSTKLEDSAMYFCASSKGGVRETQYFGPGTRLLVL.

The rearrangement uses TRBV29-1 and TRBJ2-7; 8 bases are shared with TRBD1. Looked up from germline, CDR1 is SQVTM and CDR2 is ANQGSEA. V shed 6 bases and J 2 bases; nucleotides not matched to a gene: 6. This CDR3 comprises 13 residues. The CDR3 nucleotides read TGCAGCGTAGATGGACAGGGAGCCTACGAGCAGTACTTC. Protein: CSVDGQGAYEQYF.

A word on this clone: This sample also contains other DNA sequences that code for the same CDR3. The chain's CDR3 is CASSPMDRDSPLHF. CDR3 nucleotide sequence: TGTGCCAGCTCACCGATGGACAGGGACTCCCCCCTCCACTTT. The rearrangement uses TRBV18 and TRBJ1-6; TRBD1 agrees at 8 bases. Germline V gives CDR1 KGHSH, CDR2 LQKENI. The CDR3 is made up of 14 amino acids. Trimming cost V 3 bases and J 13 bases; bases outside gene matches: 8.

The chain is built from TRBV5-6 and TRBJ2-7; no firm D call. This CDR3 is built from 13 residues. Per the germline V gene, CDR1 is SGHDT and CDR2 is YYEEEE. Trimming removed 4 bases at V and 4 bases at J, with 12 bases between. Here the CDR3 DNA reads TGTGCCAGCAGCCAACCTCCAGTGTACGAGCAGTACTTC. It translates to CASSQPPVYEQYF.

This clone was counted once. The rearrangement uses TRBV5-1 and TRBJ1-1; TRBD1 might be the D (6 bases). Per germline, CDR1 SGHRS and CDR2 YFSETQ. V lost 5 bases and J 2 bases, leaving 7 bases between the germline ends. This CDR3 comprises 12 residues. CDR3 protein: CASRQGNTEAFF. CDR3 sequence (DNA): TGCGCCAGCAGACAGGGAAACACTGAAGCTTTCTTT.

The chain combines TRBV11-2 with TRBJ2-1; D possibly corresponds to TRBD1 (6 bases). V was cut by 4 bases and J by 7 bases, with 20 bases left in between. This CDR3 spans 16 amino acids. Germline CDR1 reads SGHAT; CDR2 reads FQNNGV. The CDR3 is CASSSQTGLVWNEQFF. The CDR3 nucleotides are TGTGCCAGCAGCTCCCAAACAGGGCTCGTTTGGAATGAGCAGTTCTTC.

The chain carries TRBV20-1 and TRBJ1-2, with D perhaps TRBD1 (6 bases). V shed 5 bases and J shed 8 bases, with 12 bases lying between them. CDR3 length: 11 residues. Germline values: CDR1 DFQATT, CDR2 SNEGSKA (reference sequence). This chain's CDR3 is CSALDSGGYTF. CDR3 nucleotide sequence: TGCAGTGCTTTGGACAGCGGAGGCTACACCTTC.

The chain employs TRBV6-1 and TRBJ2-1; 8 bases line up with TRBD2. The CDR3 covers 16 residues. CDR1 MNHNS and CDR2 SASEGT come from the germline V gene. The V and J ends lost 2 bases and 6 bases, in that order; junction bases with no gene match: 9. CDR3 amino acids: CASSEQGGGIANEQFF. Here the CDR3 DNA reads TGTGCCAGCAGTGAACAGGGCGGGGGGATTGCCAATGAGCAGTTCTTC.

The chain's CDR3 is CASSLRGTGNTIYF. The CDR3 DNA reads TGTGCCAGCAGTCTCAGGGGCACCGGAAACACCATATATTTT. The chain employs TRBV7-6 and TRBJ1-3; TRBD1 might be the D (6 bases). The CDR3 is 14 residues long. The V end lost 6 bases, the J end lost 4 bases, and 13 bases lay between the germline ends. Germline CDR1 is SGHVS and CDR2 is FNYEAQ.

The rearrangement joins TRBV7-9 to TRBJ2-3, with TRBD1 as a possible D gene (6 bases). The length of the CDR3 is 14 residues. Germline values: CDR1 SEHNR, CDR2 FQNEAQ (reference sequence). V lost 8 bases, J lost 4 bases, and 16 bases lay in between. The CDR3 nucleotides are TGTGCCAGCGGGGTCAGGGGCAGCGCAGATACGCAGTATTTT. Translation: CASGVRGSADTQYF.

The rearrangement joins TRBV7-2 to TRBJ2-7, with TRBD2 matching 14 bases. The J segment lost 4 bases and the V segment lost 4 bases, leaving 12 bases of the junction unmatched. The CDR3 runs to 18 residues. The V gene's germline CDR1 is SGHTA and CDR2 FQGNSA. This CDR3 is CASSSQTSGRALGYEQYF. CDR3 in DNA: TGTGCCAGCAGCTCCCAGACTAGCGGGAGGGCCCTCGGGTACGAGCAGTACTTC.

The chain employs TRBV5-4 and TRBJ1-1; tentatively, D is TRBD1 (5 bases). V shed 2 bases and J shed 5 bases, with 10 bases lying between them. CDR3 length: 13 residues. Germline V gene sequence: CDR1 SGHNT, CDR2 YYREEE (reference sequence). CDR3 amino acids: CASSFQGLTEAFF. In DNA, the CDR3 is TGTGCCAGCAGCTTTCAGGGACTTACTGAAGCTTTCTTT.

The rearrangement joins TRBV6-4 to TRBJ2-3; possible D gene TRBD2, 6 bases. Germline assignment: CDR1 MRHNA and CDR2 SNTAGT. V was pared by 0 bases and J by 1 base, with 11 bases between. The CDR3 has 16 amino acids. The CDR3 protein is CASSDSPGSCTDTQYF. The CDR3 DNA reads TGTGCCAGCAGTGACTCCCCCGGGAGCTGCACAGATACGCAGTATTTT.